This note documents a single T cell receptor beta chain sequence. Germline CDR1 is MDHEN and CDR2 is SYDVKM. The ends were cut back, 4 bases at V and 8 bases at J, with 23 bases in the middle. The length of the CDR3 is 16 residues. Recovery meant two consecutive negative NP/OP PCR tests, professional clearance, or resolved symptoms. Sequencing was performed with immunoSEQ multiplex PCR; in TCRdb, only in-frame clones are kept and a portion is missing. Of around 480,000 clones listed, approximately 90% are singletons. The data stem from a study of blood T cell repertoires in COVID-19. Turning to the study itself: PBMCs, B-cell-depleted T cells, or T cells were the source of the cDNA or gDNA that made up the material.

The chain couples TRBV28 to TRBJ1-2; TRBD1 is a possible D gene (5 bases). Material: PBMCs or T cells enriched from blood (not recorded which). This TCR was recovered from a woman younger than 35 who had recovered from COVID-19. The CDR3 nucleotides are TGTGCCAGCAGTTCCCGTAATGTACCCCGGGGGTACGGCTACACCTTC. This translates into CASSSRNVPRGYGYTF.